The 20 T cell receptor beta chains presented below share a single source sample, sequenced in a study of T cells in Graves' hyperthyroidism and ophthalmopathy. From RNA transcripts, TCR beta CDR3 regions were amplified. When the TCR CDR3 underwent first-round RT-PCR, the HTBI primer set was used. From the multiplex PCR reads, TCRdb called clonotypes with MiXCR, one entry per CDR3 protein. This table has about 280,000 distinct CDR3 sequences, about 25% appearing once. The specimen sequenced was blood. The receptors were sampled from a middle-aged man with Graves' hyperthyroidism that later progressed to Graves' ophthalmopathy.

This clonotype came up many times. This chain uses TRBV7-9 with TRBJ2-7; D might be TRBD1 (6 bases). Trimming stripped 5 bases from V and 4 bases from J, with 9 bases between. This CDR3 is built from 12 residues. CDR1 and CDR2 (germline): SEHNR, FQNEAQ (reference sequence). The CDR3 is CASSTQGYEQYF. The CDR3 bases are TGTGCCAGCAGCACCCAGGGGTACGAGCAGTACTTC.

This chain links TRBV18 with TRBJ2-5; D gene uncertain. The CDR3 extends over 17 amino acids. The germline V and J ends were trimmed by 2 bases and 5 bases, with 21 bases remaining between them. The germline CDR1 and CDR2 sequences are KGHSH and LQKENI. CDR3 loop: CASSPEHPDPKEETQYF. DNA of the CDR3: TGTGCCAGCTCACCAGAACACCCGGACCCAAAGGAGGAGACCCAGTACTTC.

The CDR3 is CASSEEPSGIYEQYF. DNA of the CDR3: TGTGCCAGCAGTGAAGAGCCTAGCGGGATCTACGAGCAGTACTTC. This chain joins TRBV6-1 and TRBJ2-7, with 9 bases fitting TRBD2. From germline, CDR1 is MNHNS and CDR2 SASEGT. V lost 1 base and J lost 3; bases outside the gene matches: 4. The CDR3 has 15 amino acids.

This clonotype was found many times. The chain recombines TRBV19 with TRBJ1-1; possible D gene TRBD1, 6 bases. V was trimmed by 8 bases and J by 6 bases, leaving 16 bases between them. In germline, CDR1 is LNHDA, CDR2 SQIVND (reference sequence). The CDR3 is 13 residues long. DNA of the CDR3: TGTGCCAGTCGCCGGGACAATCTTCCTGAAGCTTTCTTT. It specifies CASRRDNLPEAFF.

The chain combines TRBV6-1 with TRBJ2-3; D possibly corresponds to TRBD2 (5 bases). The V end was cut by 6 bases, the J end by 0 bases, with 10 bases between. This CDR3 contains 14 residues. Germline V gene sequence: CDR1 MNHNS, CDR2 SASEGT. DNA for the CDR3: TGTGCCAGCAGCCGTAGCGCTAGCACAGATACGCAGTATTTT. Translated: CASSRSASTDTQYF.

This clonotype was counted only a few times. The rearrangement joins TRBV27 to TRBJ2-3; D perhaps matches TRBD2 (6 bases). The germline V gene has CDR1 MNHEY and CDR2 SMNVEV (reference sequence). V was trimmed by 7 bases and J by 4 bases, leaving 21 bases between them. The CDR3 length is 16 residues. The CDR3 region has the DNA TGTGCCAGCAAAGAATGGCGGGGCGGGATCGCAGATACGCAGTATTTT. As protein: CASKEWRGGIADTQYF.

The V call is TRBV12-3 or TRBV12-4, the J call TRBJ1-5, with D possibly matching TRBD1 (6 bases). The CDR3 has 14 amino acids. Trimming cost V 3 bases and J 3 bases, with 9 bases left between them. The CDR3 nucleotides read TGTGCCAGCAGTTTTTCAGGGGACAATCAGCCCCAGCATTTT. Residues: CASSFSGDNQPQHF.

This clonotype occurred a few times. The chain couples TRBV7-2 to TRBJ2-7; 9 bases map to TRBD1. The length of the CDR3 is 15 residues. V lost 6 bases, J lost 7 bases, and 13 bases stayed unmatched. Per the germline V gene, CDR1 is SGHTA and CDR2 is FQGNSA. The CDR3 sequence: CASSSSGTGRREQYF. The CDR3 coding sequence is TGTGCCAGCAGTTCATCCGGGACAGGGAGACGGGAGCAGTACTTC.

This clonotype has ten or more counts. Compared with germline, one end of the junction differs, possibly owing to a read error. This chain connects TRBV14 to TRBJ2-7; 9 bases align to TRBD1. Germline CDR1 reads SGHDN; CDR2 reads FVKESK. The CDR3 covers 14 residues. CDR3 loop: CASNQGTGSYEQYF. The CDR3, as DNA: TGTGCCAGCAACCAAGGGACAGGGTCCTACGAGCAGTACTTC.

This clonotype appeared many times. The J gene is TRBJ1-1, the V gene TRBV29-1; 9 bases align to TRBD1. V shed 7 bases and J 4 bases; nucleotides not matched to a gene: 10. The germline gives CDR1 SQVTM, CDR2 ANQGSEA. CDR3 length equals 14 residues. The chain's CDR3 is CSAKITGGGTEAFF. In nucleotides, the CDR3 is TGCAGCGCCAAAATTACAGGGGGCGGCACTGAAGCTTTCTTT. Drawing the rest from reference TRBV29-1 and TRBJ1-1, the complete variable domain is SAVISQKPSRDICQRGTSLTIQCQVDSQVTMMFWYRQQPGQSLTLIATANQGSEATYESGFVIDKFPISRPNLTFSTLTVSNMSPEDSSIYLCSAKITGGGTEAFFGQGTRLTVV.

This clonotype was counted many times. The chain recombines TRBV4-2 with TRBJ2-5, with a tentative D call TRBD2 (5 bases). This CDR3 is built from 17 residues. In germline, CDR1 is LGHNA, CDR2 YNFKEQ. Between the trimmed V and J ends, which lost 2 bases and 1 base, there was a span of 17 bases. CDR3 in DNA: TGTGCCAGCAGCCAAAGGCCGGGTAAAGCGGCCCAAGAGACCCAGTACTTC. This codes for CASSQRPGKAAQETQYF.

In this sample, this clonotype turned up many times. This rearrangement joins TRBV12-3 or TRBV12-4 to TRBJ1-5; no clear D gene. The V end was cut by 2 bases, the J end by 2 bases, with 13 bases between. CDR3 length: 16 amino acids. CDR3 protein: CASSLRVGGGNQPQHF. In DNA form, the CDR3 reads TGTGCCAGCAGTTTACGGGTTGGTGGGGGCAATCAGCCCCAGCATTTT.

The table lists this clonotype with many counts. The chain is built from TRBV10-3 and TRBJ1-1, with 8 bases that match TRBD1. J lost 2 bases, V lost 5 bases, and 13 bases had no gene match. Germline loops: CDR1 ENHRY, CDR2 SYGVKD. The CDR3 is 17 amino acids. In nucleotides, the CDR3 is TGTGCCATCAGTCCGGACAGGGACGGAGTCGGCAACACTGAAGCTTTCTTT. The encoded protein is CAISPDRDGVGNTEAFF.

In this sample, this clonotype turned up many times. A junction boundary mismatches the germline segment, possibly from a read error. The gene calls are TRBV29-1 and TRBJ2-5; D ambiguous. Germline V gives CDR1 SQVTM, CDR2 ANQGSEA. The CDR3 extends over 11 amino acids. CDR3 nucleotide sequence: TGCAGCGCTGAACCTGGAGAGACCCAGTACTTC. Amino acid sequence: CSAEPGETQYF.

This clonotype has at least ten counts. The CDR3 here is CASRRGQISEAFF. CDR3 DNA: TGCGCCAGCAGGCGGGGACAGATTTCTGAAGCTTTCTTT. This sequence joins TRBV5-1 and TRBJ1-1, with 7 bases lining up with TRBD1. The germline CDR1 and CDR2 sequences are SGHRS and YFSETQ. The CDR3 totals 13 residues. V gave up 5 bases and J gave up 6 bases; unmatched junction bases: 7.

This chain joins TRBV5-1 and TRBJ1-1; unclear D gene. The CDR3 sequence is 13 residues long. V was cut by 8 bases and J by 3 bases, with 14 bases left in between. Germline CDR1 reads SGHRS; CDR2 reads YFSETQ. Here the CDR3 reads CASGPDLYTEAFF. DNA of the CDR3: TGCGCCAGTGGGCCAGACCTGTACACTGAAGCTTTCTTT.

This clonotype has a count of ten or more. The V and J genes are TRBV9 and TRBJ2-2; a weak D match, TRBD2 (5 bases). The germline V gene encodes CDR1 SGDLS and CDR2 YYNGEE. The CDR3 has 15 residues. The V gene lost 0 bases and the J gene lost 7 bases, with 13 bases spanning the gap. The CDR3: CASSVVGRENGELFF. Here the CDR3 DNA reads TGTGCCAGCAGCGTAGTAGGTCGGGAAAACGGGGAGCTGTTTTTT. The complete variable domain, with remaining parts taken from reference TRBV9 and TRBJ2-2, reads DSGVTQTPKHLITATGQRVTLRCSPRSGDLSVYWYQQSLDQGLQFLIQYYNGEERAKGNILERFSAQQFPDLHSELNLSSLELGDSALYFCASSVVGRENGELFFGEGSRLTVL.

This clonotype has a count of ten or more. The gene calls are TRBV15 and TRBJ1-1; D is uncertain. The CDR3 spans 18 residues. The germline V gene has CDR1 LNHNV and CDR2 YYDKDF (reference sequence). Trimming cost V 0 bases and J 1 base, with 18 bases left between them. The CDR3 sequence is CATSRDRSRIPRNTEAFF. The CDR3 nucleotides read TGTGCCACCAGCAGAGATAGGAGCCGCATTCCAAGGAACACTGAAGCTTTCTTT.

In this sample, this clonotype turned up once. CDR3 DNA sequence: TGTGCCAGCAGTCCCGGCGAATGGCCCCAGCATTTT. Encoded protein: CASSPGEWPQHF. The chain combines TRBV28 with TRBJ1-5, with D unresolved. The CDR3 consists of 12 residues. From germline, CDR1 is MDHEN and CDR2 SYDVKM. The V gene lost 5 bases and the J gene lost 9 bases, with 11 bases spanning the gap.

The chain joins TRBV6-2 or TRBV6-3 to TRBJ2-7; the D call may be TRBD1 or TRBD2 (7 bases each). This CDR3 spans 14 amino acids. CDR1 MNHEY and CDR2 SVGEGT come from the germline V gene. Between the trimmed V and J ends, which lost 6 bases and 7 bases, there was a span of 19 bases. The CDR3 is CASRQDRLGGEQYF. In nucleotides, the CDR3 is TGTGCCAGCAGACAGGACAGGCTGGGGGGGGAGCAGTACTTC.